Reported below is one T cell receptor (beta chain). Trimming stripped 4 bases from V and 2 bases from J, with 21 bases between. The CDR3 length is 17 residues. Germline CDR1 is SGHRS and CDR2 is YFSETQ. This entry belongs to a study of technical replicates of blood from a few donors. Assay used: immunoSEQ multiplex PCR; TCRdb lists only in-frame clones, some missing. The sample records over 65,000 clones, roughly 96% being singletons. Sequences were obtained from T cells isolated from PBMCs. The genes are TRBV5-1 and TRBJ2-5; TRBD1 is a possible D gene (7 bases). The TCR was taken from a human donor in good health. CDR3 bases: TGCGCCAGCAGCGCGGGACAGCCGAACGACCCTCAAGAGACCCAGTACTTC. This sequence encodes CASSAGQPNDPQETQYF.